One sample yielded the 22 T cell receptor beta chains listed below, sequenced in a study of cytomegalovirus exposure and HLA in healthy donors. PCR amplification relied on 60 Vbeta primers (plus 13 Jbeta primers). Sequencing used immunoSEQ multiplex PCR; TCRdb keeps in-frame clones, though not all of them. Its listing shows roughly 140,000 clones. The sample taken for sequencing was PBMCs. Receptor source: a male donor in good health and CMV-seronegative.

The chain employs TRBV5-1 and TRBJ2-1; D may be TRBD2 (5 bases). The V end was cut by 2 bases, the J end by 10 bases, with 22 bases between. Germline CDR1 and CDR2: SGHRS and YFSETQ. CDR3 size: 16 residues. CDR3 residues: CASSLKSLAVLQEQFF. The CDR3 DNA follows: TGCGCCAGCAGCTTAAAAAGTCTAGCTGTTCTTCAGGAGCAGTTCTTC.

The CDR3 coding sequence is TGTGCCAGCAGCTTCGGTGGCAATCAGCCCCAGCATTTT. Its translation is CASSFGGNQPQHF. This chain links TRBV11-2 with TRBJ1-5, with no clear D. The CDR3 extends over 13 amino acids. Germline-derived CDR1 and CDR2 are SGHAT and FQNNGV. Trimming took off 3 bases at V and 2 bases at J, with 5 bases between the two ends.

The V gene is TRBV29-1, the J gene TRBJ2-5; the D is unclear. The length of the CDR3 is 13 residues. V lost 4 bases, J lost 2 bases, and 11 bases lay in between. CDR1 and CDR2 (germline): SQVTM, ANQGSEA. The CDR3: CSVAPVRQETQYF. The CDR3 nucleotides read TGCAGCGTTGCCCCGGTGCGGCAAGAGACCCAGTACTTC.

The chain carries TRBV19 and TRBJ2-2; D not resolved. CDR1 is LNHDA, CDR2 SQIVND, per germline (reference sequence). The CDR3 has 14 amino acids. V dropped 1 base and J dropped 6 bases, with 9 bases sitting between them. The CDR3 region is CASSIVVTAGELFF. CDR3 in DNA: TGTGCCAGTAGTATAGTAGTTACTGCCGGGGAGCTGTTTTTT.

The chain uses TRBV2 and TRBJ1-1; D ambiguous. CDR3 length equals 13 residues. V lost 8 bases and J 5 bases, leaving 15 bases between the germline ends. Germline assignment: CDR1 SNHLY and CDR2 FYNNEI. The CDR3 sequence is CASFLGLVTEAFF. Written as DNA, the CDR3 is TGTGCCAGCTTCCTCGGTCTTGTTACTGAAGCTTTCTTT.

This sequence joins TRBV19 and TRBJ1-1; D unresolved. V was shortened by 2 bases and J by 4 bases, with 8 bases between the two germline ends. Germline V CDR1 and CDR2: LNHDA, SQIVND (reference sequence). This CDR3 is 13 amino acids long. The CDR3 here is CASSIYSGTEAFF. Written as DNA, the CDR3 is TGTGCCAGTAGTATATACTCGGGCACTGAAGCTTTCTTT.

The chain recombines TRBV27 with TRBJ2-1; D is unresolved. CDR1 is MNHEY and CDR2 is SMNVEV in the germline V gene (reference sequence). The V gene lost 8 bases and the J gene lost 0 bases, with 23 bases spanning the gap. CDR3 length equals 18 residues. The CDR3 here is CASSSASGRPSSYNEQFF. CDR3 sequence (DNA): TGTGCCAGCTCGTCCGCATCAGGTCGGCCAAGCTCCTACAATGAGCAGTTCTTC.

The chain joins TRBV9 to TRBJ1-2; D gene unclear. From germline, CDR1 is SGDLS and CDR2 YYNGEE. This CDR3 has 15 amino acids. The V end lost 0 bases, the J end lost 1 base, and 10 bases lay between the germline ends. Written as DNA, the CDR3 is TGTGCCAGCAGCGTAGCAGGCATTAATAACTATGGCTACACCTTC. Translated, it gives CASSVAGINNYGYTF.

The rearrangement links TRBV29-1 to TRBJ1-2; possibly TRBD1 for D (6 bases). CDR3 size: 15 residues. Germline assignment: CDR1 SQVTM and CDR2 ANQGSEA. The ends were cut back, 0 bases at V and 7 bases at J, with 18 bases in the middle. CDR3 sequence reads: CSVEDRGGIEVGYTF. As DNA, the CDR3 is TGCAGCGTTGAAGATCGGGGGGGCATTGAGGTTGGCTACACCTTC.

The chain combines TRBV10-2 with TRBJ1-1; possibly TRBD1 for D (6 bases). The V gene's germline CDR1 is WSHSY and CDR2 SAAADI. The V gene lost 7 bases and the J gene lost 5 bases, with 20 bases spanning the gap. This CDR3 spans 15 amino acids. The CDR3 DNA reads TGCGCCAGCACCGGTGGGGACACCAAAGGAACTGAAGCTTTCTTT. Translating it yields CASTGGDTKGTEAFF.

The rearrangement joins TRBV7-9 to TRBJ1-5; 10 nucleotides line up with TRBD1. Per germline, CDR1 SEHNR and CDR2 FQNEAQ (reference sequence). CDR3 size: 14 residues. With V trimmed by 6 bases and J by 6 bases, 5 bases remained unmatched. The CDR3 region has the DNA TGTGCCAGCAGTCCGGGGACAGGGGTTCAGCCCCAGCATTTT. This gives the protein CASSPGTGVQPQHF.

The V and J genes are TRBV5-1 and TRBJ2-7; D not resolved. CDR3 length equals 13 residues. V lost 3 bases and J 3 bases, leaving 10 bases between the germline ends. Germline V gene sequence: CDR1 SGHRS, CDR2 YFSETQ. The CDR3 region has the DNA TGCGCCAGCAGCTCCGAACGTAGCTACGAGCAGTACTTC. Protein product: CASSSERSYEQYF. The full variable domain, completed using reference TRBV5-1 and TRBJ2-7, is KAGVTQTPRYLIKTRGQQVTLSCSPISGHRSVSWYQQTPGQGLQFLFEYFSETQRNKGNFPGRFSGRQFSNSRSEMNVSTLELGDSALYLCASSSERSYEQYFGPGTRLTVT.

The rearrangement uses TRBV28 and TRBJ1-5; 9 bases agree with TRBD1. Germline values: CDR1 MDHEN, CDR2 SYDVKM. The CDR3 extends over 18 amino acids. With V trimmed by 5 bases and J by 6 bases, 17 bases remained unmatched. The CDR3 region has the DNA TGTGCCAGCAGTCCGCAGACAGGGGGAGTACTAATCGCTCAGCCCCAGCATTTT. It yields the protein CASSPQTGGVLIAQPQHF.

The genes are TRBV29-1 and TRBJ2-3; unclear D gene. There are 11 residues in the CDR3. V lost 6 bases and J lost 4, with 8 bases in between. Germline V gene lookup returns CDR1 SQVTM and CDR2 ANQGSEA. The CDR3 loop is CSVPQSDTQYF. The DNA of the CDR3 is TGCAGCGTCCCGCAGTCAGATACGCAGTATTTT.

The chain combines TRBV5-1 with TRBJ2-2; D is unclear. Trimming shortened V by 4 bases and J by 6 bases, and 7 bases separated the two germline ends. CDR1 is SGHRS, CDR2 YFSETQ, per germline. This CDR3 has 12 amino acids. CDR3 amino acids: CASSPNAGELFF. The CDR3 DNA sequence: TGCGCCAGCAGCCCCAATGCCGGGGAGCTGTTTTTT.

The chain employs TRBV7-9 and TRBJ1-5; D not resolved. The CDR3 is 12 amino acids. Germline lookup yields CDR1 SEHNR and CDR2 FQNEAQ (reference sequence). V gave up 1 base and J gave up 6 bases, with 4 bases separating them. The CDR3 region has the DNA TGTGCCAGCAGCTTAGTATCTCAGCCCCAGCATTTT. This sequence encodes CASSLVSQPQHF.

CDR3 nucleotides: TGTGCCAGTAGTAATCCGGGACTAGCTTTTGACGAGCAGTACTTC. Protein sequence: CASSNPGLAFDEQYF. The chain links TRBV19 to TRBJ2-7; 9 bases map to TRBD2. Germline loops: CDR1 LNHDA, CDR2 SQIVND (reference sequence). J lost 5 bases, V lost 4 bases, and 9 bases had no gene match. This CDR3 has 15 residues.

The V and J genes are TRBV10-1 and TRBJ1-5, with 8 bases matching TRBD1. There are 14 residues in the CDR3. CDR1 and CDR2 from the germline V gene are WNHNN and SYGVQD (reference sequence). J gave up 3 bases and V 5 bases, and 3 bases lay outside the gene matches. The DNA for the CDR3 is TGCGCCAGCAGTACAGGGGGTGTCAATCAGCCCCAGCATTTT. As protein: CASSTGGVNQPQHF.

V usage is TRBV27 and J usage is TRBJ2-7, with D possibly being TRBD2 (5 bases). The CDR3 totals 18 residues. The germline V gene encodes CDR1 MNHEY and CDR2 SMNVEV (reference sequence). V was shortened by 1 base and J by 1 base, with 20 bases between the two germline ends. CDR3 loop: CASSLWADRRGYSYEQYF. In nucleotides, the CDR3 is TGTGCCAGCAGTTTATGGGCGGACCGCCGCGGGTATTCCTACGAGCAGTACTTC.

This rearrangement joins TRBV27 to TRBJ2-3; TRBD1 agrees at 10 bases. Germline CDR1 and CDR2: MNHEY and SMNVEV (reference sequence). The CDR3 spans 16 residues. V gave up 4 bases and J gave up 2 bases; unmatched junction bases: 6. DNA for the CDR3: TGTGCCAGCAGTTCGAGGACAGGGGGATACACAGATACGCAGTATTTT. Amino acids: CASSSRTGGYTDTQYF.

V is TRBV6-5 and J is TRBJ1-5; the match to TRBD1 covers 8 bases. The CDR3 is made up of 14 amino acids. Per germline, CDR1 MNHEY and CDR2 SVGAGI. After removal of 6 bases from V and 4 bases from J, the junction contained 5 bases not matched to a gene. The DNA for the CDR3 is TGTGCCAGCAGCCCCGGGGACAGGAATCAGCCCCAGCATTTT. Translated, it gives CASSPGDRNQPQHF.

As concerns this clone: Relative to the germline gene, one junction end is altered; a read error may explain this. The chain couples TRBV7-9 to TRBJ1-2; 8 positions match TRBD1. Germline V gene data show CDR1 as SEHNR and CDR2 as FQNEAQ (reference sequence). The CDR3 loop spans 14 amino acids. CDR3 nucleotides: TGTGCCAGCACTTACAGTTGGGACAGGCGTGACTACGCCTTC. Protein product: CASTYSWDRRDYAF.